This entry describes one TCR beta chain. The data derive from a study of tumor-infiltrating lymphocytes in glioblastoma multiforme. Multiple V-beta primers and a C-beta primer amplified TCRB from RNA. Input was 0.4 to 0.65 ug total RNA, reverse-transcribed with a C-beta primer. These TCRB libraries lack any described unique molecular identifiers. TCRdb passed the multiplex PCR reads through MiXCR, listing each CDR3 protein once. The table records 8,500 to 10,000 distinct CDR3 sequences, approximately 65% of them present only once. V shed 6 bases and J 5 bases; nucleotides not matched to a gene: 11. The CDR3 contains 15 residues. The germline CDR1 and CDR2 sequences are MDHEN and SYDVKM.

Sequencing used brain tumor tissue. The origin of this receptor is a male donor with glioblastoma. The genes are TRBV28 and TRBJ2-7, with 9 nucleotides matching TRBD2. The CDR3 nucleotides are TGTGCCAGCAGGCCCTTAGCGGGAGAGGCGAACGAGCAGTACTTC. This translates into CASRPLAGEANEQYF.